The sample holds a few counts of the clone carrying this T cell receptor beta chain. Using immunoSEQ multiplex PCR, the repertoire was profiled, and TCRdb retains in-frame clones only, with some absent. The sample carries roughly 460,000 clones, about 90% recorded once. The sample belongs to a study of blood T cell repertoires in COVID-19. V shed 4 bases and J shed 2 bases, with 19 bases lying between them. CDR3 size: 16 residues. Germline loops: CDR1 GTSNPN, CDR2 SVGIG (reference sequence). The chain is built from TRBV30 and TRBJ2-3; D is perhaps TRBD2 (7 bases). This sequence originates from a man younger than 30 with COVID-19, enrolled during active disease. The specimen was peripheral blood. The CDR3 here is CAWMGGPLADTDTQYF. In nucleotides, the CDR3 is TGTGCCTGGATGGGGGGCCCCCTAGCGGACACAGATACGCAGTATTTT.